This T cell receptor beta chain was observed in a study of control samples from healthy donors and cancer patients. The method was immunoSEQ multiplex PCR; TCRdb's version includes in-frame clones alone and lacks a portion of them. The sample has about 150,000 clones; over 85% are singletons. The germline V gene has CDR1 MGHDK and CDR2 SYGVNS. The CDR3 is 14 residues long. V gave up 5 bases and J gave up 9 bases, with 17 bases separating them. Specimen: blood. This rearrangement joins TRBV25-1 to TRBJ1-5; TRBD1 might be the D (6 bases). The receptor comes from a man in his forties in good health. CDR3 residues: CASSSDGGGVPQHF. The CDR3 region has the DNA TGTGCCAGCAGTTCGGACGGAGGGGGGGTGCCCCAGCATTTT.